This T cell receptor beta chain originates from a study of a mutant IDH1 vaccine in newly diagnosed glioma. Turning to the study itself: Once 4-6 weeks had passed after radiotherapy alone, vaccination started, or it started with temozolomide cycles.

The CDR3 covers 14 residues. Germline CDR1 LNHDA, CDR2 SQIVND (reference sequence). Between the trimmed V and J ends, which lost 5 bases and 7 bases, there was a span of 14 bases. This clone was seen just once. Its matching antigen is unknown. As for time point: week 11, during vaccination. Vaccination comprised doses that each held 300 ug of mutant IDH1 20-mer peptide, plus topical imiquimod. Sequencing used immunoSEQ multiplex PCR; TCRdb keeps in-frame clones, though not all of them. The sample has 110,000 or so clones; almost 90% are singletons. The receptor's source is a woman in her forties or fifties with glioma. This chain connects TRBV19 to TRBJ2-2; tentative D call: TRBD2 (6 bases). Material: PBMCs, obtained from a glioma patient whose treatment included an IDH1 peptide vaccine. The CDR3 loop reads CASSGMTRFGELFF. DNA for the CDR3: TGTGCCAGTAGTGGCATGACTAGGTTCGGGGAGCTGTTTTTT.